This T cell receptor (beta chain) was recovered during a study of blood T cell repertoires in COVID-19. The protocol was immunoSEQ multiplex PCR, while the TCRdb copy is restricted to in-frame clones and leaves out a portion. The table includes 100,000 to 150,000 clones, roughly 87% detected once. This clonotype originated in a man at least 80 years old with active or convalescent COVID-19. The source material was peripheral blood.

The CDR3 DNA sequence: TGTGCCAGCAGTTATACTGTGAGCGGGACCCTTTACAATGAGCAGTTCTTC. Its protein is CASSYTVSGTLYNEQFF. The gene calls are TRBV6-2 or TRBV6-3 and TRBJ2-1; 7 positions match TRBD2. CDR1 is MNHEY and CDR2 is SVGEGT in the germline V gene. Unmatched junction bases numbered 12, after V lost 3 bases and J lost 4 bases. This CDR3 is 17 amino acids long.